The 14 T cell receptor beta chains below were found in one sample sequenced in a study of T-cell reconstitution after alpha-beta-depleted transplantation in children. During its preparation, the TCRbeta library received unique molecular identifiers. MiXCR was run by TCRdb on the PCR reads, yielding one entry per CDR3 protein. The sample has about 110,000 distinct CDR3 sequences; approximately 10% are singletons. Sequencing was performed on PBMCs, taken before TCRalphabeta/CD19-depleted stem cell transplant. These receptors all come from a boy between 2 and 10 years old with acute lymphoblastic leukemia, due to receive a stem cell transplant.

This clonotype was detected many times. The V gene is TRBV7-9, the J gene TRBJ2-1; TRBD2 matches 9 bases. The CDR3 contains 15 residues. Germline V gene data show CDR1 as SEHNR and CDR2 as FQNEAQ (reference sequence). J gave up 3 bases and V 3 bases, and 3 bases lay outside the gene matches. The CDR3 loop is CASSFGLAFYNEQFF. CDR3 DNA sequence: TGTGCCAGCAGCTTCGGACTAGCGTTCTACAATGAGCAGTTCTTC.

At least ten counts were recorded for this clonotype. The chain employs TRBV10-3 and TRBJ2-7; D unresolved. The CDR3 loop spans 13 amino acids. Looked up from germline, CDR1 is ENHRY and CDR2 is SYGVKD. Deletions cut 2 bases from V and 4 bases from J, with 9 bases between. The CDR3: CAISEGVGYEQYF. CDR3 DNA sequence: TGTGCCATCAGTGAGGGGGTCGGGTACGAGCAGTACTTC.

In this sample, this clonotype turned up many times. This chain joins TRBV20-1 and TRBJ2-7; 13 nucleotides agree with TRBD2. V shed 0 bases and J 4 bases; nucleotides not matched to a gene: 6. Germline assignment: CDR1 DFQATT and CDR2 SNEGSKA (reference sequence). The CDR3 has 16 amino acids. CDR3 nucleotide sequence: TGCAGTGCTAGAGATCGGACTAGCGGGAGCGCTTACGAGCAGTACTTC. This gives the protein CSARDRTSGSAYEQYF.

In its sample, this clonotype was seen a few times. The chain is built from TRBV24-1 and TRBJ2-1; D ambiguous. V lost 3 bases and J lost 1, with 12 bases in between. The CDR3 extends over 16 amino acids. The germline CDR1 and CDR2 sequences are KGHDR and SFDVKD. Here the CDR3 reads CATSDRLLRSYNEQFF. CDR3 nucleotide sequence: TGTGCCACCAGTGATCGTCTACTCCGATCCTACAATGAGCAGTTCTTC.

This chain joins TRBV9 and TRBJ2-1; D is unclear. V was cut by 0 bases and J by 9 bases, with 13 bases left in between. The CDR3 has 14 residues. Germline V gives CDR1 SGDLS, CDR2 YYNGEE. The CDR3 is CASSVGSLAFEQFF. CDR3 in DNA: TGTGCCAGCAGCGTAGGAAGTCTGGCCTTTGAGCAGTTCTTC.

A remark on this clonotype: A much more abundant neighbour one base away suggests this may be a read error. DNA of the CDR3: TGTGCCTGCAGTGGACTAGCGGGAGCAGATACGCAGTATTTT. Its protein product is CACSGLAGADTQYF. V and J are TRBV6-4 and TRBJ2-3; 13 positions agree with TRBD2. CDR1 and CDR2 from the germline V gene are MRHNA and SNTAGT. This CDR3 is 14 amino acids long.

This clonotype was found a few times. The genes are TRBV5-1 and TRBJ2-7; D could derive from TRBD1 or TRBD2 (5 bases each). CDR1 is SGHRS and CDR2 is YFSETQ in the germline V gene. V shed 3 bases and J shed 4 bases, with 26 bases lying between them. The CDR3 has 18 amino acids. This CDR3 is CASSSLNPGPRVIYEQYF. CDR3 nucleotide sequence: TGCGCCAGCAGCTCGCTAAATCCGGGACCGCGCGTTATATACGAGCAGTACTTC.

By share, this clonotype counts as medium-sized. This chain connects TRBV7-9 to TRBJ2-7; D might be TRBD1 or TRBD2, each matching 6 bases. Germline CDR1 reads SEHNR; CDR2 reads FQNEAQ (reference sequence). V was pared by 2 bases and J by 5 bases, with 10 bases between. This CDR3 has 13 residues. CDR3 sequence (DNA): TGTGCCAGCAGCTTACTGGGGGGCGACGAGCAGTACTTC. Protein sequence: CASSLLGGDEQYF.

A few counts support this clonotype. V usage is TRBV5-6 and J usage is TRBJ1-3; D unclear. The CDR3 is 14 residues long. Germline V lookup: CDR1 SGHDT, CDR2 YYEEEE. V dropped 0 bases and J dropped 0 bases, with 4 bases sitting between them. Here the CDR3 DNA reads TGTGCCAGCAGCTTGGGGCCCTCTGGAAACACCATATATTTT. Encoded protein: CASSLGPSGNTIYF.

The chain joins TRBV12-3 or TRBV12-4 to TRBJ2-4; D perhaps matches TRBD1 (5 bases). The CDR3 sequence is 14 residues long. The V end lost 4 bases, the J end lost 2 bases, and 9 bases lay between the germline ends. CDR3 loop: CASSSQATKNIQYF. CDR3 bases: TGTGCCAGCAGTTCACAGGCAACCAAAAACATTCAGTACTTC.

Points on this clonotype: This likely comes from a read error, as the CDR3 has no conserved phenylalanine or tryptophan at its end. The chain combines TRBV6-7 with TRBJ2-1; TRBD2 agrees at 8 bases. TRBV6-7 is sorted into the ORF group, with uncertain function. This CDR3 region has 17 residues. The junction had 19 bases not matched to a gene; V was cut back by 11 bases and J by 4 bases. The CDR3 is CAGTRVGGLAGYNEQFS. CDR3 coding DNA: TGTGCCGGGACCAGGGTCGGAGGGCTAGCGGGTTACAATGAGCAGTTCTCC.

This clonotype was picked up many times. In DNA form, the CDR3 reads TGCGCCAGCAGCCCGCAGAACACCGGGGAGCTGTTTTTT. It translates to CASSPQNTGELFF. The V call is TRBV5-1, the J call TRBJ2-2, with D unresolved. The CDR3 is 13 amino acids. Germline CDR1 is SGHRS and CDR2 is YFSETQ. Trimming removed 4 bases from V and 1 base from J, with 5 bases in between.

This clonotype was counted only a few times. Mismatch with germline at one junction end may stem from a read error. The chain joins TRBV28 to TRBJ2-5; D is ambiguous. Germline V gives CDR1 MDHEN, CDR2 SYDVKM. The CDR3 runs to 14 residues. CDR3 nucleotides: TGTGCCAGCAGGGCGGTTCTACGCCAAAAGACCCAGTACTTC. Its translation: CASRAVLRQKTQYF.

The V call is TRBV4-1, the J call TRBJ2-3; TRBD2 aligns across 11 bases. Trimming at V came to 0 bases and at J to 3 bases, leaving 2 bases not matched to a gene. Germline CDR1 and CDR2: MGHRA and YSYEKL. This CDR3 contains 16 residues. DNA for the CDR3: TGCGCCAGCAGCCAAGAACTAGCGGGAGCAACAGATACGCAGTATTTT. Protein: CASSQELAGATDTQYF.